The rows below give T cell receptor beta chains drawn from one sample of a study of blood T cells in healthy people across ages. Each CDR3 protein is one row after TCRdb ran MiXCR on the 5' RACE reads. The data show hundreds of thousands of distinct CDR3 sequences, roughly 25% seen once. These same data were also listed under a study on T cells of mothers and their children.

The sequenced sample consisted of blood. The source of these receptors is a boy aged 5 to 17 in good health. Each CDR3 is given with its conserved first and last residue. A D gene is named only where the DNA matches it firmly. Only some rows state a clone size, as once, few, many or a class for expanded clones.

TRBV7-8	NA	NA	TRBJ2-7	CASSSLVGDAYEQYF	TGTGCCAGCAGCTCACTAGTGGGGGACGCCTACGAGCAGTACTTC
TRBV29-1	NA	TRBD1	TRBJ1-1	CSVVKTGRNTEAFF	TGCAGCGTTGTAAAGACAGGGAGGAACACTGAAGCTTTCTTT
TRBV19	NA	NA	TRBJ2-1	CASSIGGLLYNEQFF	TGTGCCAGTAGTATTGGAGGGTTACTCTACAATGAGCAGTTCTTC
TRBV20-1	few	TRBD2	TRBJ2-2	CSARAGTSGELFF	TGCAGTGCCCGAGCGGGGACTAGCGGGGAGCTGTTTTTT
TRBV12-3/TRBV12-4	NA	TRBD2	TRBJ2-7	CASSPVAGGEQYF	TGTGCCAGCAGTCCAGTAGCGGGGGGCGAGCAGTACTTC
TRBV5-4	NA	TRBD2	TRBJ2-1	CASSLGTRGENEQFF	TGTGCCAGCAGCCTGGGGACTAGAGGAGAAAATGAGCAGTTCTTC
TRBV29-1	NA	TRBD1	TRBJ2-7	CSVEGVGTEYEQYF	TGCAGCGTTGAGGGGGTTGGGACAGAATACGAGCAGTACTTC
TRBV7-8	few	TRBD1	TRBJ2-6	CASSSRFRGRGGANVLTF	TGTGCCAGCAGCTCCCGGTTCAGGGGGCGAGGCGGGGCCAACGTCCTGACTTTC
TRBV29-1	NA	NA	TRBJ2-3	CSVESGVSADTQYF	TGCAGCGTTGAGTCGGGGGTTAGCGCAGATACGCAGTATTTT
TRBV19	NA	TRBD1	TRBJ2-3	CATRDRVGGTDTQYF	TGTGCCACCCGAGACAGGGTCGGGGGCACAGATACGCAGTATTTT
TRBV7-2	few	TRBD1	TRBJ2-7	CASSSAGQGSYEQYF	TGTGCCAGCAGCTCAGCGGGACAGGGTTCCTACGAGCAGTACTTC
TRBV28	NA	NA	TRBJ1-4	CASSLRGPNEKLFF	TGTGCGAGCAGTTTACGTGGGCCCAATGAAAAACTCTTTTTT
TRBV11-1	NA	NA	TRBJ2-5	CASRAAETQYF	TGTGCCAGCAGGGCTGCGGAGACCCAGTACTTC
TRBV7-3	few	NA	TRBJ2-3	CASSFSGYSTDTQYF	TGTGCCAGCAGCTTTAGCGGATATAGCACAGATACGCAGTATTTT
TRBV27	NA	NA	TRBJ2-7	CASSFRLGDTTYEQYF	TGTGCCAGCAGTTTCCGCCTGGGGGACACAACCTACGAGCAGTACTTC
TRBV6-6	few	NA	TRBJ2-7	CASSYAQGRSYEQYF	TGTGCCAGCAGTTACGCGCAAGGCAGGTCCTACGAGCAGTACTTC
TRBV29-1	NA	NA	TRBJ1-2	CSTAGLLGGYTF	TGCAGCACCGCAGGTCTCCTGGGAGGCTACACCTTC
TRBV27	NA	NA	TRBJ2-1	CASSLTGLIYGVGGNEQFF	TGTGCCAGCAGTTTAACAGGTTTGATTTATGGCGTGGGTGGCAATGAGCAGTTCTTC
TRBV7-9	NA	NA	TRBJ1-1	CASRRGGRAEAFF	TGTGCCAGCCGAAGGGGAGGGAGGGCTGAAGCTTTCTTT
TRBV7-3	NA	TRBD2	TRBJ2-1	CASSSTAGGYNEQFF	TGTGCCAGCAGCTCCACCGCGGGAGGGTACAATGAGCAGTTCTTC
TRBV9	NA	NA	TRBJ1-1	CASSVGAGDPNTEAFF	TGTGCCAGCAGCGTGGGGGCAGGGGATCCGAACACTGAAGCTTTCTTT
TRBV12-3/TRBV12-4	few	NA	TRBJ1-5	CASSLIARGLGQSNQPQHF	TGTGCCAGCAGTTTAATTGCTCGGGGCCTTGGACAGAGCAATCAGCCCCAGCATTTT
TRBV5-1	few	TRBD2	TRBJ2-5	CASSLAPAGEAETQYF	TGCGCCAGCAGCTTGGCGCCAGCGGGAGAGGCGGAGACCCAGTACTTC
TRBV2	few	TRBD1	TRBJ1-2	CASRHGTGEGYGYTF	TGTGCCAGCAGGCACGGGACAGGGGAAGGCTATGGCTACACCTTC
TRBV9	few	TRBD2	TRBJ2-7	CASSAGLAGEAQYF	TGTGCCAGCAGCGCCGGACTAGCGGGAGAAGCGCAGTACTTC
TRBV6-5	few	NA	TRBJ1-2	CASSVTGDHGYTF	TGTGCCAGCAGTGTGACGGGAGACCATGGCTACACCTTC